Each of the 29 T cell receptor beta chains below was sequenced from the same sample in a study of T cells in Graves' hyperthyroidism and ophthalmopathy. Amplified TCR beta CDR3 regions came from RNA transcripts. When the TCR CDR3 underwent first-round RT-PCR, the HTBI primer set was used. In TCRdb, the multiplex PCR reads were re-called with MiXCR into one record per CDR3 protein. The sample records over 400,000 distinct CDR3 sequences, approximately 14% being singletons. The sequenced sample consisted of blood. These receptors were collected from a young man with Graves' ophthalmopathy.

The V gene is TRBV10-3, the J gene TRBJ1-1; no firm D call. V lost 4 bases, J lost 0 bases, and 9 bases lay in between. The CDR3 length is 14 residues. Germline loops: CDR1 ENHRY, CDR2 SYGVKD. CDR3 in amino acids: CAISGFGLNTEAFF. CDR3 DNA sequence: TGTGCCATCAGTGGTTTCGGTTTGAACACTGAAGCTTTCTTT.

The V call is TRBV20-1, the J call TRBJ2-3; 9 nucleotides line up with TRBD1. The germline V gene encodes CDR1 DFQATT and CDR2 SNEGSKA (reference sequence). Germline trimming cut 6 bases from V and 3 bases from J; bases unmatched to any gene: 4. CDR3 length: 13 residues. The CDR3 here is CSATGGATDTQYF. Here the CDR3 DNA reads TGCAGTGCCACAGGGGGCGCAACAGATACGCAGTATTTT.

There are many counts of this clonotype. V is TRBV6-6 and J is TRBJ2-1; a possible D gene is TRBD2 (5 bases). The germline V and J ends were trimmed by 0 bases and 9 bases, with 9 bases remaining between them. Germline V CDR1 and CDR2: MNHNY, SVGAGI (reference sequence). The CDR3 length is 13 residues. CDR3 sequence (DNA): TGTGCCAGCAGTTACTCCGCGGGCTTTGAGCAGTTCTTC. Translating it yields CASSYSAGFEQFF.

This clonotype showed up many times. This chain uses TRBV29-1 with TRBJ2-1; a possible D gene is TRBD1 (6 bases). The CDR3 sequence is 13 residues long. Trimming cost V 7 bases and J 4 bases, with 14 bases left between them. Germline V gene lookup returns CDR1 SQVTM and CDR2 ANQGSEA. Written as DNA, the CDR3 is TGCAGCGGCAGACAGGACGGATACAATGAGCAGTTCTTC. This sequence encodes CSGRQDGYNEQFF.

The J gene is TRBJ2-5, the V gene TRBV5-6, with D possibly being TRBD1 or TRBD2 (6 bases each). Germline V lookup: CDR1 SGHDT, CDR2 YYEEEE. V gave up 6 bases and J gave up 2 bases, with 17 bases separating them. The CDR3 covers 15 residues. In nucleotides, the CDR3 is TGTGCCAGCATCTCCCCCGGGGGCGGGCAAGAGACCCAGTACTTC. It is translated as CASISPGGGQETQYF.

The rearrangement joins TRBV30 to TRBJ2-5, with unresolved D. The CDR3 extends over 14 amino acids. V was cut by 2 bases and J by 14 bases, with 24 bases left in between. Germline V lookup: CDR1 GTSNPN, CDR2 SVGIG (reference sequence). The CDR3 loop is CAWSPPAARAVPYF. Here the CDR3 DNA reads TGTGCCTGGAGTCCTCCGGCTGCGCGAGCAGTGCCATACTTC.

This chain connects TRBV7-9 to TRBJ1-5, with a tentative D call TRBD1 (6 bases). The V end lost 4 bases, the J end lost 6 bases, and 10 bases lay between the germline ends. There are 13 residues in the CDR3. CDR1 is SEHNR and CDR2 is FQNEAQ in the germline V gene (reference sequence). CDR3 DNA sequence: TGTGCCAGCAGCTCTACAGGGATTCAGCCCCAGCATTTT. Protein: CASSSTGIQPQHF.

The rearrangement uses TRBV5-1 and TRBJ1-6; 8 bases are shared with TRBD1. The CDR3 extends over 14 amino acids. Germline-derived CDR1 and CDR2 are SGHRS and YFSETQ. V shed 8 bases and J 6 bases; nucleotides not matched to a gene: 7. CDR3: CASTGGHSNSPLHF. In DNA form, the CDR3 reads TGCGCCAGTACAGGGGGACATAGTAATTCACCCCTCCACTTT.

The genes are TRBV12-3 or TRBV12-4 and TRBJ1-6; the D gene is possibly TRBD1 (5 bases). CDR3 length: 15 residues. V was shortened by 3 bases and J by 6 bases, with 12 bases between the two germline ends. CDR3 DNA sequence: TGTGCCAGCAGTTTCGGAGGGGATCGTAATTCACCCCTCCACTTT. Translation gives CASSFGGDRNSPLHF.

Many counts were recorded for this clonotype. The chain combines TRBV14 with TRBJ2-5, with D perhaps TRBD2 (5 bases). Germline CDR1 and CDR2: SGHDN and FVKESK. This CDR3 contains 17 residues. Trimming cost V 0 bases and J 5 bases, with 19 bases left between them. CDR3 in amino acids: CASSQDSGGGPQETQYF. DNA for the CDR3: TGTGCCAGCAGCCAAGATTCGGGCGGCGGGCCCCAGGAGACCCAGTACTTC.

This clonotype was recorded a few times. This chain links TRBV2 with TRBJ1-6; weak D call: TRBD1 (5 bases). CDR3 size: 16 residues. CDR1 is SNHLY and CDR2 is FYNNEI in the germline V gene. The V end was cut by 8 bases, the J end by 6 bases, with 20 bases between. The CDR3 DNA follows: TGTGCCAGCTTTCCCGAAAGCGGACACCGTAATTCACCCCTCCACTTT. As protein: CASFPESGHRNSPLHF.

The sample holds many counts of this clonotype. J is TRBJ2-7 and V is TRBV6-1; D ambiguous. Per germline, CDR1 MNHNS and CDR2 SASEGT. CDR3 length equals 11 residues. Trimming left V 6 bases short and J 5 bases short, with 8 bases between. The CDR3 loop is CASSLVHEQYF. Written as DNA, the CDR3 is TGTGCCAGCAGCCTCGTCCACGAGCAGTACTTC.

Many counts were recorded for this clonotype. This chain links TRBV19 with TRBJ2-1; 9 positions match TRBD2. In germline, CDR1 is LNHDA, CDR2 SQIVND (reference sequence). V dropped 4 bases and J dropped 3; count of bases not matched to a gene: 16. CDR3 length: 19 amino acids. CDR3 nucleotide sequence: TGTGCCAGTAGTACATGGGACAACCTGGCTAGCGGGATCTACAATGAGCAGTTCTTC. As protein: CASSTWDNLASGIYNEQFF.

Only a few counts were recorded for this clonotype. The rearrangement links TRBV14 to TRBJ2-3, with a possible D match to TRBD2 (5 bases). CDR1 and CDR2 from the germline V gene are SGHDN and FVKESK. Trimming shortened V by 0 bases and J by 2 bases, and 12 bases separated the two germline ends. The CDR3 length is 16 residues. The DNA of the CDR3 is TGTGCCAGCAGCCAAGAAATCGGACTGATCACAGATACGCAGTATTTT. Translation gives CASSQEIGLITDTQYF.

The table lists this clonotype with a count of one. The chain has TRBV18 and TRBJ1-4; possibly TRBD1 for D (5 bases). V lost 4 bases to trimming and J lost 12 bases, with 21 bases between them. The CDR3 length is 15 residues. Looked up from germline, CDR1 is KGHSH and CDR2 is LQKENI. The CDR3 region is CASSQRQTKGEELFF. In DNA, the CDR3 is TGTGCCAGCTCACAACGACAGACCAAAGGGGAAGAACTGTTTTTT.

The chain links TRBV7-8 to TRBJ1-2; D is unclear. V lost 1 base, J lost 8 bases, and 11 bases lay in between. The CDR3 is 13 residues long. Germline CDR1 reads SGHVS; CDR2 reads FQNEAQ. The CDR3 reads CASSLEPHWGYTF. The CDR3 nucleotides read TGTGCCAGCAGCTTAGAACCCCACTGGGGCTACACCTTC.

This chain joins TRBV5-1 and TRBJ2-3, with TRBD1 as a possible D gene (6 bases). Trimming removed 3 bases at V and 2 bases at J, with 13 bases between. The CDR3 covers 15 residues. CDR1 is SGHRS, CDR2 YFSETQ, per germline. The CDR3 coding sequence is TGCGCCAGCAGCTCAAGGACAGATTTCACAGATACGCAGTATTTT. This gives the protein CASSSRTDFTDTQYF.

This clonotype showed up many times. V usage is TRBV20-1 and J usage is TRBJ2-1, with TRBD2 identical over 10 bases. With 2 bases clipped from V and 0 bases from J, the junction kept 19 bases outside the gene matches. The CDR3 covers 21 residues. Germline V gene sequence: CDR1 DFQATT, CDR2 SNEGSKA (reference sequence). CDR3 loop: CSARPLEEQTSGSISYNEQFF. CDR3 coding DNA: TGCAGTGCTAGACCTCTCGAGGAACAGACTAGCGGGTCCATCTCCTACAATGAGCAGTTCTTC.

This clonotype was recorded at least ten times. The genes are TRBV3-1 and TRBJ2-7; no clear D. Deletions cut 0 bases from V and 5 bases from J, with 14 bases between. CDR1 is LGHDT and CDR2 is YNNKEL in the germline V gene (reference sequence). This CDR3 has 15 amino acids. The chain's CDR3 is CASSQDVQLSDEQYF. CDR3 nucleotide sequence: TGTGCCAGCAGCCAAGATGTTCAACTTTCCGACGAGCAGTACTTC.

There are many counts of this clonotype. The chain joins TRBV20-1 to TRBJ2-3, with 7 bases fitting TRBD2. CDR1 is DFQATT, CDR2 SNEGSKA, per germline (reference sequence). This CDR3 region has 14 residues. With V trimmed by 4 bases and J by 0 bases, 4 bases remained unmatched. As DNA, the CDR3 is TGCAGTGCTATTCCGGGACTAAGCACAGATACGCAGTATTTT. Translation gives CSAIPGLSTDTQYF.

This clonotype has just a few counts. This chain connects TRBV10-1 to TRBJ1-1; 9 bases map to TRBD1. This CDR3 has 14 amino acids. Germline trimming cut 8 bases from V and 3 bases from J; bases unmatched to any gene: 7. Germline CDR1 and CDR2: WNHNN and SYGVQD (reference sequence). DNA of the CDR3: TGCGCCAGCCGGGACAGGGTACCCCACACTGAAGCTTTCTTT. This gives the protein CASRDRVPHTEAFF.

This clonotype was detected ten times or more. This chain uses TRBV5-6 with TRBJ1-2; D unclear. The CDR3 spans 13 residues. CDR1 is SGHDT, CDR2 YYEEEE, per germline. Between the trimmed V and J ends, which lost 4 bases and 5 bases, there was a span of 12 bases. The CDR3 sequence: CASSLGLEYGYTF. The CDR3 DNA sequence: TGTGCCAGCAGCCTGGGATTGGAGTATGGCTACACCTTC.

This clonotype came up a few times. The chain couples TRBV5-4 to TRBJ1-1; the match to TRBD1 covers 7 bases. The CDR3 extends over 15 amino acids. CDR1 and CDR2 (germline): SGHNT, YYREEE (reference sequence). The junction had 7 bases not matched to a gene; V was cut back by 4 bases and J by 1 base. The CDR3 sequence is CASSPGGQTNTEAFF. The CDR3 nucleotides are TGTGCCAGCAGCCCGGGGGGACAGACGAACACTGAAGCTTTCTTT. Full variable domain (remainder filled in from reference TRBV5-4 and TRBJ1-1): ETGVTQSPTHLIKTRGQQVTLRCSSQSGHNTVSWYQQALGQGPQFIFQYYREEENGRGNFPPRFSGLQFPNYSSELNVNALELDDSALYLCASSPGGQTNTEAFFGQGTRLTVV.

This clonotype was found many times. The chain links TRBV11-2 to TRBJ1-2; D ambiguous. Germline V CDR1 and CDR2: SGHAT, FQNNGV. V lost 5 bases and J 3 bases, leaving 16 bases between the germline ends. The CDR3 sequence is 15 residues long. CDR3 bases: TGTGCCAGCAGCAAAGCGGAATATAGGGACTATGGCTACACCTTC. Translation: CASSKAEYRDYGYTF.

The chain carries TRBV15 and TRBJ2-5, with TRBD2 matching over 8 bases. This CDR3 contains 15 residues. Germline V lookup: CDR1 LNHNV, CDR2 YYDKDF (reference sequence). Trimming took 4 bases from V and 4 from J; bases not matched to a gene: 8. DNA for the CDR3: TGTGCCACCAGCATCGTTCGGGGGGGGGGAGAGACCCAGTACTTC. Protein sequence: CATSIVRGGGETQYF.

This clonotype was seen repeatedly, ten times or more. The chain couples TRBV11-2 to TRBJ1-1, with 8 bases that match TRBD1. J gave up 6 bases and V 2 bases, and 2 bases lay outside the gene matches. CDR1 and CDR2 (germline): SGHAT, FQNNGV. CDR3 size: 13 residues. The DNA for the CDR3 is TGTGCCAGCAGCTTAACACAGGGGGCTGAAGCTTTCTTT. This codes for CASSLTQGAEAFF.

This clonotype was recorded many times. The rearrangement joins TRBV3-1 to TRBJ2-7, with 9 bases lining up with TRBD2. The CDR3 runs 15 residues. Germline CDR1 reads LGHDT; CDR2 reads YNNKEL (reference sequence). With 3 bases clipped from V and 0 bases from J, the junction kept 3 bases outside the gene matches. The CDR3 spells CASSQTSGSSYEQYF. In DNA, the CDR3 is TGTGCCAGCAGCCAGACTAGCGGAAGCTCCTACGAGCAGTACTTC.

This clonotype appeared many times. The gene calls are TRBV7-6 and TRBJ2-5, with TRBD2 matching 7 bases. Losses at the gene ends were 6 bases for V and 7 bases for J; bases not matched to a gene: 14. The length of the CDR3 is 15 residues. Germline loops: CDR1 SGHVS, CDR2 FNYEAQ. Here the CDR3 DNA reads TGTGCCAGCAGGGAAGGGAGGGGCAGCGTTTGGACCCAGTACTTC. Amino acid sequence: CASREGRGSVWTQYF. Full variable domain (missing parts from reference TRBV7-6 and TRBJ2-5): GAGVSQSPRYKVTKRGQDVALRCDPISGHVSLYWYRQALGQGPEFLTYFNYEAQQDKSGLPNDRFSAERPEGSISTLTIQRTEQRDSAMYRCASREGRGSVWTQYFGPGTRLLVL.

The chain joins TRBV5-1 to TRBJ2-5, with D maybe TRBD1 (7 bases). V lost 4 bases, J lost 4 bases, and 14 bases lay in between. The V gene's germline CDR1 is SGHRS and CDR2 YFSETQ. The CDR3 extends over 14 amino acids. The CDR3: CASSTQGGGETQYF. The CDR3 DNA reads TGCGCCAGCAGCACTCAGGGGGGTGGAGAGACCCAGTACTTC.